This record concerns one T cell receptor beta chain sequence. Its antigen is as yet unknown. Other DNA sequences in this sample translate to the same CDR3. The data originate from a study of shared clonotypes between healthy human individuals. Study-level results: Clonotypes not shared had lower generation probabilities than those common to all four donors.

Tens of thousands of T cell genomes (roughly 190 ng DNA) went into each sorted-subset replicate. Method: immunoSEQ multiplex PCR; TCRdb's copy keeps in-frame clones and lacks some. The data show about 2 million clones, with roughly 94% seen just once and less than 1.5% held by the top ten. Cells designated naive CD8 were CD45RO-negative and were positively selected for CCR7, with terminally differentiated effector memory CD45RA+ cells excluded. CDR1 is MGHRA and CDR2 is YSYEKL in the germline V gene. Unmatched junction bases numbered 2, after V lost 3 bases and J lost 7 bases. The CDR3 spans 14 residues.

Sequencing used naive CD8+ T cells sorted from blood. V is TRBV4-1 and J is TRBJ1-5, with 11 bases identical to TRBD1. The sequence was obtained from a man aged 18 to 29 in good health. CDR3 coding DNA: TGCGCCAGCAGCCAGGGGACAGGGGGACAGCCCCAGCATTTT. Translated, it gives CASSQGTGGQPQHF.